This T cell receptor (beta chain) appears in the sequencing data of a study of T cells in Graves' hyperthyroidism and ophthalmopathy. Study information: Initial diagnosis, before any treatment, was when peripheral blood was collected. Findings of the study overall: Ophthalmopathy got predicted by the model a median about 6.7 months before its onset.

PBMCs were obtained from roughly 10 ml fresh peripheral blood. The CDR3 spans 17 residues. Germline V gives CDR1 SGHVS, CDR2 FNYEAQ. J lost 3 bases, V lost 5 bases, and 12 bases had no gene match. Comment on this clonotype: Its matching antigen is unknown.

TCR beta CDR3 regions were amplified from RNA. When the TCR CDR3 underwent first-round RT-PCR, the HTBI primer set was used. TCRdb analysed the multiplex PCR reads with MiXCR anew, one entry per CDR3 protein. The profile shows fewer than 700,000 distinct CDR3 sequences, 17% of them singletons. Sequencing was done on a sample of blood. The receptor comes from a woman between 18 and 29 years old with Graves' ophthalmopathy. The chain links TRBV7-6 to TRBJ2-1; 8 bases agree with TRBD2. This CDR3 is CASSPRGGGSLYNEQFF. The CDR3 DNA is TGTGCCAGCAGCCCCAGGGGCGGGGGGTCCCTCTACAATGAGCAGTTCTTC.